The entry below gives a single T cell receptor (beta chain) sequence along with its context. Ten or more counts support this clonotype. Its antigen remains undetermined. Per-base quality was not reported, and no clone a single base away is much larger than it. CDR1 and CDR2 were assigned from the germline V gene (reference sequence) as DFQATT and SNEGSKA. The V end gives up 3 bases and the J end 0 bases, leaving 13 bases in the junction not matched to a gene. From its cysteine to its phenylalanine, the CDR3 spans 19 amino acids. The read is trimmed to its CDR3 DNA, 57 bases read in frame from base 1. The data derive from a study of T cells in Graves' hyperthyroidism and ophthalmopathy (dated by TCRdb to about 2019). Study-wide context: Peripheral blood was collected at initial diagnosis, before any treatment. The 90 to 100 discovery patients were randomly split 7:3 into training and test sets. Prospective prediction of ophthalmopathy was tested in an independent validation cohort consisting of fewer than 20 hyperthyroidism patients and approximately 16 patients who later progressed to ophthalmopathy. Once sampling was done, hyperthyroidism patients were given methimazole at a starting dose of 30 mg daily, whereas ophthalmopathy patients were given high-dose intravenous methylprednisolone. TCR V-J signatures able to tell the groups apart were searched for in a discovery cohort of 95 or so patients, of whom fewer than 45 had Graves' ophthalmopathy and 57 had stable Graves' hyperthyroidism. According to the paper, TCR Vbeta CDR3 sequencing was carried out on some 130 peripheral blood samples, which came from fewer than 50 ophthalmopathy, around 74 hyperthyroidism and approximately 17 progressor patients. In about six Graves' hyperthyroidism patients, the study also compared T-cell repertoires from thyroid tissue with T-cell repertoires from blood.

Amplification of TCR beta CDR3 regions was carried out from RNA transcripts. The first round of RT-PCR for the TCR CDR3 was performed with the HTBI primer set and the Qiagen OneStep RT-PCR kit. A second multiplex PCR round built the libraries, followed by size selection and purification. Paired-end sequencing of the libraries was performed with 100 bp reads on an Illumina HiSeq2000. Turning to the authors' computational methods: SOAPnuke was used to process the raw data, removing reads that contained adapters or uncalled bases, had a mean Phred below 15, or lacked an exact match to the constant primer or identifier. High-quality paired reads were merged using COPE v1.2.5, and each unique nucleotide sequence was defined as a clonotype. Clonotypes were aligned to IMGT TRBV, TRBD and TRBJ reference segments using MiTCR v1.1. Only V-J combinations with frequency above 0.0001, covering approximately 99% of repertoires, were analysed. The TCS score was defined as the ratio of F50 (clonal expansion) to E x V (chaos), calculated using BLOSUM62-based TCRdist between CDR3 peptides within each V-J. Welch's t-statistics and random forest reduced around 520 V-J features to roughly 13, which were used in a naive Bayes classifier (R e1071). Using fastp at Q25 and MiXCR, TCRdb reprocessed the public reads and kept productive beta chains. A single entry per CDR3 protein holds the most common genes and DNA from its merged rows. TCRdb's processing, not the authors' own work, is the source of the V and J calls. This sample holds a few hundred thousand distinct CDR3 sequences; around 16% were observed only once. Under 8% of the sample is held by the ten biggest clonotypes.

The investigation overall reported the following: During validation, the model predicted progression to ophthalmopathy a median of roughly 7.1 months ahead of onset, with almost 71% sensitivity and 72.22% specificity. Most expanded thyroid clonotypes (frequency above 0.001) were also detected in blood, suggesting blood repertoires may reflect thyroid immune responses. In cross-validation, a model built on a 13 V-J signature told ophthalmopathy apart from stable hyperthyroidism with under 90% sensitivity and 81% to 82% specificity, and in testing the same model reached 80%/75%. Sample size was not statistically predetermined, and investigators were not blinded to group allocation.

Stable Graves' hyperthyroidism was defined as no progression to ophthalmopathy during 18 months of follow-up. The hyperthyroidism patients were between 18 and 65 years old and newly diagnosed, with a disease duration of less than 2 months. Any patient with an uncontrolled infection, another autoimmune disease, pregnancy or lactation was excluded. Diagnoses relied on clinical symptoms, serum thyroxine and TRAb, thyroid ultrasound and orbital computed tomography. PBMCs were separated from roughly 10 ml of fresh peripheral blood using Ficoll-Paque density gradient centrifugation. Trizol reagent was used to extract total RNA, and RNA quality was then checked on an Agilent 2100 Bioanalyzer.

Recombination joined TRBV20-1 with TRBJ2-7; 14 junctional bases match TRBD2. This TCR derives from a woman in her thirties with Graves' hyperthyroidism. Material: blood. In nucleotide form, the sequence is TGCAGTGCTAGCCGACCGGGACTAGCGGGAGTGAAGATCTCCTACGAGCAGTACTTC. This is translated as CSASRPGLAGVKISYEQYF.